This TCR beta chain is drawn from a study of blood T cell repertoires in COVID-19. Turning to the study itself: PBMCs, B-cell-depleted T cells, or T cells provided the cDNA or gDNA that made up the material.

The data were produced by immunoSEQ multiplex PCR, yet TCRdb's version contains in-frame clones alone and is incomplete. The repertoire holds approximately 31,000 clones, 90% to 95% seen once, with over 0.7% in the top ten. V lost 0 bases and J lost 5, with 13 bases in between. Looked up from germline, CDR1 is MGHRA and CDR2 is YSYEKL. This CDR3 is 15 amino acids long. The chain is built from TRBV4-1 and TRBJ1-1; no reliable D call. Sample: peripheral blood. The sequence derives from a male donor with active COVID-19. The CDR3 sequence: CASSQDSRGRTEAFF. Written as DNA, the CDR3 is TGCGCCAGCAGCCAAGACTCTCGGGGTCGAACTGAAGCTTTCTTT.